What follows is one TCR beta chain and its context. There are many counts of this clonotype. Its binding antigen is unknown. Per-base qualities were not stored, and no clone one base away is much larger. The sample's time point label is to be understood as: healthy volunteer bleed at 6 weeks. Total RNA was extracted from unfractionated whole blood collected in Tempus Blood RNA tubes. Roughly 5 healthy volunteers were used as TCR sequencing controls and were bled at day 0, 2 weeks and 6 weeks. The method was RACE. Sequencing instrument: NextSeq 500. During library preparation, unique molecular identifiers were attached to individual cDNA molecules so that TCRs could be counted quantitatively and reproducibly. In the original analysis: Samples had a median of roughly 100,000 TCRs, with a range from roughly 20,000 to 690,600. V, J and CDR3 annotation of the TCR reads was carried out using the Decombinator software suite. For PS versus PT1 abundance plots, all samples were subsampled to the same number of TCRs (28,000). TCRs were defined as expanded if absent before sensitization and observed at least eight times at the 2-week time point. The public reads were reanalyzed by TCRdb: fastp trimming at Q25, MiXCR alignment, in-frame beta chains only. For every CDR3 protein sequence, its rows merge into one entry that carries the most common genes and DNA. These V and J calls are TCRdb output, not the study's own analysis. The sample data list under 45,000 distinct CDR3 sequences, and around 5.5% of these were observed just once. The ten biggest clones cover over 10% of the sample.

Via the germline V gene (reference sequence), CDR1 is DFQATT and CDR2 SNEGSKA. Measured from the cysteine to the phenylalanine, the CDR3 is 13 residues long. Only the CDR3 portion is preserved as DNA: 39 bases, with reading frame beginning at the first base. V was cut back by 4 bases and J by 2 bases, leaving a gap of 9 bases between them. This record comes from a study of human T cells and chemical hapten exposure listed by TCRdb under 2021. In terms of the full investigation: Libraries were pooled for sequencing, and per-sample TCR yields varied mainly because of small differences in library volumes within the pool. Both TCR alpha and TCR beta chains were sequenced from each blood RNA sample. In alopecia patients, the study followed how the peripheral blood TCR repertoire changed in vivo over primary and secondary sensitization to diphenylcyclopropenone (DPC), a hapten. Broader findings and caveats from the paper: After repeated subsampling, changes were observed in the strength of the expansion versus patch-test correlation and in the threshold at which the correlation became significant. No change with DPC sensitization was found in the number of TCRs above 1 in 1000 frequency, and no evidence of global repertoire structure alterations was found.

The sequence derives from a human donor in good health. Some clones in this sample may be carry-over from other donors' samples. Sequencing used whole blood. The rearrangement combines TRBV20-1 with TRBJ1-5, with a tentative D gene TRBD1 over 5 matching bases. The sequenced DNA is TGCAGTGCTAACGGGGGTGGCAATCAGCCCCAGCATTTT. The resulting protein is CSANGGGNQPQHF.